The rows below give T cell receptor beta chains drawn from one sample of a study of blood T cell repertoires in COVID-19. Data came from immunoSEQ multiplex PCR; TCRdb stores just in-frame clones and leaves some out. The sample contains 250,000 to 350,000 clones, under 90% of which appear only once. What was sequenced was peripheral blood. Receptors were obtained from a woman in her twenties or thirties with COVID-19, enrolled during active disease. CDR3s include the opening cysteine and the closing phenylalanine or tryptophan. Each record gives: J gene, V gene, D gene, clone size, CDR3 protein, CDR3 DNA. The D gene is left open where the match is weak. Rows give clone size only sometimes, using once, few, many, or a class for an expanded clone.

>TRBJ1-1|TRBV3-1/TRBV3-2|.|.
CASRQAGYTEAFF
TGTGCCAGCAGACAGGCAGGGTACACTGAAGCTTTCTTT
>TRBJ1-4|TRBV5-1|.|.
CASSSKVVPGQPNEKLFF
TGCGCCAGCAGCTCGAAGGTAGTACCGGGACAACCTAATGAAAAACTGTTTTTT
>TRBJ1-5|TRBV12-3/TRBV12-4|TRBD1|once
CASRPGGQPQHF
TGTGCCAGCAGACCAGGGGGACAGCCCCAGCATTTT
>TRBJ1-5|TRBV28|TRBD1|.
CASSRQGFGNQPQHF
TGTGCCAGCAGTCGACAGGGCTTCGGTAATCAGCCCCAGCATTTT
>TRBJ2-3|TRBV7-8|.|once
CASSLLVQAHSTDTQYF
TGTGCCAGCAGCTTATTGGTTCAGGCCCATAGCACAGATACGCAGTATTTT
>TRBJ1-2|TRBV10-2|.|.
CASSPHTQGGYTF
TGCGCCAGCAGTCCACATACCCAGGGGGGCTACACCTTC
>TRBJ1-1|TRBV30|.|.
CAWMGGNTEAFF
TGTGCCTGGATGGGGGGGAACACTGAAGCTTTCTTT
>TRBJ2-7|TRBV11-2|.|.
CASSARVAYEQYF
TGTGCCAGCAGCGCTCGGGTAGCCTACGAGCAGTACTTC
>TRBJ2-3|TRBV13|.|.
CASSLGTGVNADTQYF
TGTGCCAGCAGCTTAGGGACGGGAGTAAACGCAGATACGCAGTATTTT
>TRBJ2-7|TRBV10-3|TRBD2|.
CAITTGLASDEQYF
TGTGCCATCACTACGGGACTAGCGAGCGACGAGCAGTACTTC
>TRBJ2-2|TRBV3-1/TRBV3-2|.|.
CASSQGHPAGSFTGELFF
TGTGCCAGCAGCCAAGGTCACCCAGCGGGCTCATTCACCGGGGAGCTGTTTTTT
>TRBJ1-2|TRBV27|.|once
CASSFAGTNYGYTF
TGTGCCAGCAGTTTCGCAGGGACTAACTATGGCTACACCTTC
>TRBJ1-2|TRBV6-6|TRBD1|.
CASSVQGAAYGYTF
TGTGCCAGCAGCGTACAGGGGGCGGCCTATGGCTACACCTTC
>TRBJ1-2|TRBV5-4|TRBD1|.
CASSPVQGFYTF
TGTGCCAGCAGCCCTGTACAGGGGTTCTACACCTTC
>TRBJ2-5|TRBV5-4|.|.
CASSFRPGTGETQYF
TGTGCCAGCAGCTTTCGTCCGGGAACGGGGGAGACCCAGTACTTC
>TRBJ1-1|TRBV7-9|.|.
CASSLGTVTEAFF
TGTGCCAGCAGCTTAGGGACAGTCACTGAAGCTTTCTTT
>TRBJ2-7|TRBV7-2|TRBD2|.
CASSLAPGLGEQYF
TGTGCCAGCAGCTTAGCTCCGGGACTAGGCGAGCAGTACTTC
>TRBJ2-3|TRBV5-4|TRBD1|.
CASSSAGGTGWNTQYF
TGTGCCAGCAGCTCGGCCGGCGGGACAGGCTGGAATACGCAGTATTTT
>TRBJ2-3|TRBV7-3|TRBD2|.
CASSLLGGSFDTQYF
TGTGCCAGCAGCCTACTGGGGGGGTCGTTTGATACGCAGTATTTT
>TRBJ1-1|TRBV3-1/TRBV3-2|TRBD1|.
CASSQDRDRSEAFF
TGTGCCAGCAGCCAAGATCGGGACAGGTCTGAAGCTTTCTTT
>TRBJ2-1|TRBV18|TRBD2|.
CASSPLAAPYNEQFF
TGTGCCAGCTCACCGCTAGCGGCTCCCTACAATGAGCAGTTCTTC
>TRBJ2-7|TRBV4-1|TRBD2|few
CASSQEGLAGTYEQYF
TGCGCCAGCAGCCAAGAGGGACTAGCGGGCACCTACGAGCAGTACTTC
>TRBJ1-1|TRBV10-3|.|.
CAISETRQESGTEAFF
TGTGCCATCAGTGAGACCCGACAGGAAAGTGGCACTGAAGCTTTCTTT
>TRBJ2-5|TRBV5-5|.|.
CASSFGNSKETQYF
TGTGCCAGCAGCTTCGGCAACAGTAAGGAGACCCAGTACTTC
>TRBJ2-7|TRBV18|TRBD2|.
CASSPGTSVYEQYF
TGTGCCAGCTCACCCGGGACTAGCGTTTACGAGCAGTACTTC
>TRBJ1-1|TRBV2|.|.
CASSEMKGRGNTEAFF
TGTGCCAGCAGTGAAATGAAGGGAAGGGGGAACACTGAAGCTTTCTTT